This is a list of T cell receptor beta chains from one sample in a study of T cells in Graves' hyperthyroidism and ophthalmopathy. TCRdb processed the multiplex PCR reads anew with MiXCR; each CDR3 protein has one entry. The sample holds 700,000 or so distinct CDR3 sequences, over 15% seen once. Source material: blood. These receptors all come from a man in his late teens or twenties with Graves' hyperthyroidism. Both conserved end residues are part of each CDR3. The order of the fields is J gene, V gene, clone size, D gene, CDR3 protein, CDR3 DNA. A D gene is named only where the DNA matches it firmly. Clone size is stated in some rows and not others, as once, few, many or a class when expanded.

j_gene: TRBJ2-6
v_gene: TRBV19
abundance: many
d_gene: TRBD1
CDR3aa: CASSIWDRGRGANVLTF
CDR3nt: TGTGCCAGTAGTATTTGGGACAGGGGCCGCGGGGCCAACGTCCTGACTTTC

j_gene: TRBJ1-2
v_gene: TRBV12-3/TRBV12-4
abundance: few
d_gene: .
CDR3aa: CASSLTGTLGGYTF
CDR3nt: TGTGCCAGCAGTTTAACAGGGACCCTCGGTGGCTACACCTTC

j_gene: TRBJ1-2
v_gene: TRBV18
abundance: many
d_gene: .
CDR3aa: CASSPDRPYGYTF
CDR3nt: TGTGCCAGCTCACCAGACAGGCCCTATGGCTACACCTTC

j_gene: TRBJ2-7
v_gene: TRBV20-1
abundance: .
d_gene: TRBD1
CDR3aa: CSAGTGRDHEQYF
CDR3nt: TGCAGTGCTGGGACAGGGCGGGACCACGAGCAGTACTTC

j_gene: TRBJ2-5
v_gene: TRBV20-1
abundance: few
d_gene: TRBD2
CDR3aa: CSAAARTSGQETQYF
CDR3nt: TGCAGTGCTGCGGCTCGGACTAGCGGCCAAGAGACCCAGTACTTC

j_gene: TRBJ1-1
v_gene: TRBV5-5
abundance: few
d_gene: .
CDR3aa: CASSSTNRTEAFF
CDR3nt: TGTGCCAGCAGCTCAACGAACCGGACTGAAGCTTTCTTT

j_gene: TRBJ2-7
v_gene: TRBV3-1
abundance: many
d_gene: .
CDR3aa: CASSQGAGLRWYEQYF
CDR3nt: TGTGCCAGCAGCCAAGGGGCAGGTCTGAGGTGGTACGAGCAGTACTTC

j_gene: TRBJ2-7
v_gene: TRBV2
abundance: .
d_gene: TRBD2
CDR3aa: CASSFGLGSSYEQYF
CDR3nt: TGTGCCAGCAGTTTCGGACTAGGAAGCTCCTACGAGCAGTACTTC

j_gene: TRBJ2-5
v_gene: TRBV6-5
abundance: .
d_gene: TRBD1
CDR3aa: CASSYQGGAETQYF
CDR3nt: TGTGCCAGCAGTTACCAAGGGGGCGCGGAGACCCAGTACTTC

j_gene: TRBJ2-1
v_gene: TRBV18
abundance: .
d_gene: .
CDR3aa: CASSPGQEGSEQFF
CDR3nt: TGTGCCAGCTCACCCGGACAGGAGGGTTCGGAGCAGTTCTTC

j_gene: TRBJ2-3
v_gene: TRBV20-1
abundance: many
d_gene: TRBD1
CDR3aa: CSAPDRVTSTDTQYF
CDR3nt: TGCAGTGCTCCGGACAGGGTCACTAGCACAGATACGCAGTATTTT

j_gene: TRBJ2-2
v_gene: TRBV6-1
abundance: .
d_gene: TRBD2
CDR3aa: CASSPAGARGWTGELFF
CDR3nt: TGTGCCAGCAGCCCCGCGGGAGCGAGAGGGTGGACCGGGGAGCTGTTTTTT

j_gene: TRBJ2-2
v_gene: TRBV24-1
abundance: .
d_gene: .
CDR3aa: CATSDGGSRNTGELFF
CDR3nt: TGTGCCACCAGTGATGGGGGGAGCCGAAACACCGGGGAGCTGTTTTTT

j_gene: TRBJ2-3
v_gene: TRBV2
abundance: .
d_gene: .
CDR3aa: CASDLNTDTQYF
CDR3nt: TGTGCCAGCGACCTAAACACAGATACGCAGTATTTT

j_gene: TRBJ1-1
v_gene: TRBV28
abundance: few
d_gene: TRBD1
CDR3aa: CASSEPGQPMNTEAFF
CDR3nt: TGTGCCAGCAGTGAACCGGGACAGCCAATGAACACTGAAGCTTTCTTT

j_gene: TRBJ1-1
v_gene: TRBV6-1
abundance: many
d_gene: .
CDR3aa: CASNQVSNTEAFF
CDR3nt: TGTGCCAGCAATCAAGTTTCTAACACTGAAGCTTTCTTT

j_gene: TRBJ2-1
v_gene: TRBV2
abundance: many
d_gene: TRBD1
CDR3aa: CASIGQDSGEQFF
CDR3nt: TGTGCCAGCATAGGACAGGACAGTGGTGAGCAGTTCTTC

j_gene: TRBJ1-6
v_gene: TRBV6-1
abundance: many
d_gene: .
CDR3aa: CASSLGFLPLHF
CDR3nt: TGTGCCAGCAGTCTTGGTTTTCTGCCCCTCCACTTT

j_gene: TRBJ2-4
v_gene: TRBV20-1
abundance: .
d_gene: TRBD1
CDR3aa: CSTGQGAKNIQYF
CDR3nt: TGCAGTACGGGACAGGGGGCCAAAAACATTCAGTACTTC

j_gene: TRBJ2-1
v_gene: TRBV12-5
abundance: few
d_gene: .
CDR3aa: CASGLSVRNEQFF
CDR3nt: TGTGCTAGTGGTTTGTCGGTCCGGAATGAGCAGTTCTTC

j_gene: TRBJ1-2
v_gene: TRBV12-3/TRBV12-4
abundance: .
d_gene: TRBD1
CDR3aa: CASSLAWTGRYGYTF
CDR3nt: TGTGCCAGCAGTTTAGCCTGGACAGGGCGGTATGGCTACACCTTC

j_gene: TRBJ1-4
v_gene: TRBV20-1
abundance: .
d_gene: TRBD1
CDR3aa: CSARQGLDEKLFF
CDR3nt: TGCAGTGCACGACAGGGGTTAGATGAAAAACTGTTTTTT

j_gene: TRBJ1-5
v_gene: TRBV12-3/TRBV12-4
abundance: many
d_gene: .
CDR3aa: CASSSRENSNQPQHF
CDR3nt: TGTGCCAGCAGTTCCCGGGAGAATAGCAATCAGCCCCAGCATTTT

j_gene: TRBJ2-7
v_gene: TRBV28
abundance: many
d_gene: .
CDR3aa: CASSSRKEEQYF
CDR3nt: TGTGCCAGCAGTTCAAGGAAGGAGGAGCAGTACTTC

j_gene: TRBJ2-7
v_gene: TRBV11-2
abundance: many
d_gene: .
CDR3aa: CASSLVRALSYEQYF
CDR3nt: TGTGCCAGCAGCTTAGTTCGCGCCCTCTCCTACGAGCAGTACTTC

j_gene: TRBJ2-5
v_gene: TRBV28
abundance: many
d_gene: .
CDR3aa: CASSRGHPSGETQYF
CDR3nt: TGTGCCAGCTCCCGCGGACACCCCTCCGGAGAGACCCAGTACTTC

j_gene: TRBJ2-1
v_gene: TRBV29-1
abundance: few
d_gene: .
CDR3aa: CSVPIYSYNEQFF
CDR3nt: TGCAGCGTTCCCATATATAGCTACAATGAGCAGTTCTTC

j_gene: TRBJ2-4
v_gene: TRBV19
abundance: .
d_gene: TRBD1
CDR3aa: CASSALGGRRGNIQYF
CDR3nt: TGTGCCAGTAGTGCACTAGGGGGCCGGAGAGGAAACATTCAGTACTTC

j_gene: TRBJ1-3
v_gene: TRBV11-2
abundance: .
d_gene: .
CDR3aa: CASSLDGRTGNTIYF
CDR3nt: TGTGCCAGCAGCTTAGATGGGAGAACTGGAAACACCATATATTTT

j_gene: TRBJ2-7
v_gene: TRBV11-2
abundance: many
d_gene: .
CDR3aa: CASSLAGTLYEQYF
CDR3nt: TGTGCCAGCAGCTTAGCTGGGACCTTGTACGAGCAGTACTTC

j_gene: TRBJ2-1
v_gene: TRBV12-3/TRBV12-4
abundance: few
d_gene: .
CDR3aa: CASSPRGRPSRGLNEQFF
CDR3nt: TGTGCCAGCAGCCCACGGGGCAGGCCTAGCCGGGGGTTGAATGAGCAGTTCTTC

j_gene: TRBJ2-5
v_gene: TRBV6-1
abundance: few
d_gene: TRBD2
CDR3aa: CASSRLLAGDGETQYF
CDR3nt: TGTGCCAGCAGCCGCCTCCTAGCGGGAGACGGTGAGACCCAGTACTTC

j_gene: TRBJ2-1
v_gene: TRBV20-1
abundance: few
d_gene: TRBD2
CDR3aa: CSARHLAGFDEQFF
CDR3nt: TGCAGTGCCAGACATCTAGCGGGATTCGATGAGCAGTTCTTC

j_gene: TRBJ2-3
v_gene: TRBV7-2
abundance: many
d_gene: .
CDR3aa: CASSFDTDTQYF
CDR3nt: TGTGCCAGCAGTTTTGACACAGATACGCAGTATTTT

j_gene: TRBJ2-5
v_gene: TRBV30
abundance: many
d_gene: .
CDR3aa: CAWRMGGPGETQYF
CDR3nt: TGTGCCTGGAGGATGGGGGGGCCGGGAGAGACCCAGTACTTC

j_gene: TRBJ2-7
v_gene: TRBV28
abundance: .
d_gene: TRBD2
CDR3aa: CASSRTSGTREQYF
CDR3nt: TGTGCCAGCAGCCGGACTAGCGGGACACGAGAGCAGTACTTC

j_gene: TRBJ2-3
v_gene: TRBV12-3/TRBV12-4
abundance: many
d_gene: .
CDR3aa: CASSRGFPDTQYF
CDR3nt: TGTGCCAGCAGCCGGGGGTTCCCCGATACGCAGTATTTT

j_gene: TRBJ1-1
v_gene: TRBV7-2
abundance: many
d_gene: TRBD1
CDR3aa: CASSHDREPWGTEAFF
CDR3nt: TGTGCCAGCAGCCACGACAGGGAACCCTGGGGCACTGAAGCTTTCTTT

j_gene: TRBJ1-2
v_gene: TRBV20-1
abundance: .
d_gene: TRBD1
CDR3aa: CSARQGVDYGYTF
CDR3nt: TGCAGTGCCCGACAGGGTGTGGACTATGGCTACACCTTC

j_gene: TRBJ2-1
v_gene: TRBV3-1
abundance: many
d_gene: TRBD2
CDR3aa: CASSQGSGRGLWEQFF
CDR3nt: TGTGCCAGCAGCCAAGGGAGCGGGAGGGGTTTATGGGAGCAGTTCTTC

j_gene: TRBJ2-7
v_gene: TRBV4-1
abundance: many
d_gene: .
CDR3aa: CASSQVVAPTTYEQYF
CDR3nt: TGCGCCAGCAGCCAAGTTGTGGCCCCTACAACCTACGAGCAGTACTTC

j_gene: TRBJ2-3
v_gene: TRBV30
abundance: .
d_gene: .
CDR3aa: CAWSVRGPDTQYF
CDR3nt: TGTGCCTGGAGTGTGAGAGGTCCAGATACGCAGTATTTT

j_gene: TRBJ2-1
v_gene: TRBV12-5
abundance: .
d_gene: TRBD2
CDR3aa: CASGLVRLGLAPYNEQFF
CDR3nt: TGTGCTAGTGGTTTGGTACGATTGGGACTAGCGCCATACAATGAGCAGTTCTTC

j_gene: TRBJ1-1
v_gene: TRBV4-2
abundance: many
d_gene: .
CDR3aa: CASSQERGNTEAFF
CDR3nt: TGTGCCAGCAGCCAAGAAAGGGGGAACACTGAAGCTTTCTTT

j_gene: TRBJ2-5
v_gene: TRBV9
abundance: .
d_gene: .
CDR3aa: CASSVGTPRWETQYF
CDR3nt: TGTGCCAGCAGCGTCGGGACTCCTCGGTGGGAGACCCAGTACTTC

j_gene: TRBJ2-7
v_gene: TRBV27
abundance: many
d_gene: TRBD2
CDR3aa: CASRNEAGGPEQYF
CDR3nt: TGTGCCAGCAGGAATGAAGCGGGAGGGCCCGAGCAGTACTTC

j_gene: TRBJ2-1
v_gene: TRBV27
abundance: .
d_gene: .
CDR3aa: CASGPFDEQFF
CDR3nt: TGTGCCAGCGGCCCTTTTGATGAGCAGTTCTTC

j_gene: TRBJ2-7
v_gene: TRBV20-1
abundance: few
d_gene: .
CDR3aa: CSATGSIYEQYF
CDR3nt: TGCAGTGCTACGGGGAGCATCTACGAGCAGTACTTC

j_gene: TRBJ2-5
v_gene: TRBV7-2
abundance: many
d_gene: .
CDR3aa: CASRLGTAIQETQYF
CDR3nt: TGTGCCAGCAGACTCGGGACCGCTATCCAAGAGACCCAGTACTTC

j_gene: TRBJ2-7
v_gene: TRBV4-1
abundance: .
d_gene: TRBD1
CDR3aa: CASKLRDSHYEQYF
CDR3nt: TGCGCCAGCAAACTCAGGGACAGCCATTACGAGCAGTACTTC

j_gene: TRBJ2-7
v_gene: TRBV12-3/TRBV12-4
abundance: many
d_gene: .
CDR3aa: CASSAWGDTSQHEQYF
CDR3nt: TGTGCCAGCAGCGCTTGGGGGGACACATCTCAGCACGAGCAGTACTTC

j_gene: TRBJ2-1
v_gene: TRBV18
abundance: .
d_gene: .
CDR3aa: CASSLNPPDRIYNEQFF
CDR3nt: TGTGCCAGCTCACTCAATCCCCCGGATAGAATCTACAATGAGCAGTTCTTC

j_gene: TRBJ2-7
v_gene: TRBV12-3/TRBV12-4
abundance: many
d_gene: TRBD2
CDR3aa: CASSTGTSFYEQYF
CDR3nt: TGTGCCAGCAGCACCGGGACTAGCTTTTACGAGCAGTACTTC

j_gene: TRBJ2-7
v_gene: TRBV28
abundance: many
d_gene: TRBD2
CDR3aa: CASSPLDGTSGESYEQYF
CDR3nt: TGTGCCAGCAGCCCCCTGGACGGGACTAGCGGGGAATCCTACGAGCAGTACTTC

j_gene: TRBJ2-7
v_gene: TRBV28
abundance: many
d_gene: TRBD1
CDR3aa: CASRRDRAYEQYF
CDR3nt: TGTGCCAGCAGACGGGACAGAGCCTACGAGCAGTACTTC

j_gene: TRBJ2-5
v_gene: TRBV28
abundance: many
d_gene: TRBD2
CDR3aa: CASSPPTSAQETQYF
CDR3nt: TGTGCCAGCAGCCCTCCGACTAGCGCCCAAGAGACCCAGTACTTC

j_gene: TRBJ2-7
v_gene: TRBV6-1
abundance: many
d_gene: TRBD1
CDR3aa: CAASGTGFYEQYF
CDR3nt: TGTGCCGCATCCGGGACAGGCTTTTACGAGCAGTACTTC